This is a list of T cell receptor beta chains from one sample in a study of OX40 agonist ivuxolimab in advanced cancers. Profiling relied on immunoSEQ multiplex PCR, and the TCRdb table lists in-frame clones only, not all of them. The data contain 70,000 to 95,000 clones, 94% of them seen just once; the ten biggest clones take up just over 20%. The material was CD4+ or CD8+ T cells sorted from blood, obtained in a trial of the OX40 agonist ivuxolimab. The receptors derive from an adult with an advanced solid tumor such as melanoma, head and neck, liver or kidney cancer. The CDR3 runs from the conserved cysteine through the conserved F or W. Fields, in order: J gene, D gene, V gene, clone size, CDR3 DNA, CDR3 protein. The D gene is left open where the match is weak. Clone sizes are given selectively: once, few, many, or a class where the clone is expanded.

>TRBJ1-3|TRBD1|TRBV7-9|NA
TGTGCCAGCAGCTTAACGGCAGGGGGCTCGAACACCATATATTTT
CASSLTAGGSNTIYF
>TRBJ2-6|TRBD1|TRBV7-2|NA
TGTGCCAGCAGCCCGGGGGACAGGGCTGCTGGGGCCAACGTCCTGACTTTC
CASSPGDRAAGANVLTF
>TRBJ1-5|TRBD1|TRBV4-1|NA
TGCGCCAGCAGCCTCGGACAGGGCAATCAGCCCCAGCATTTT
CASSLGQGNQPQHF
>TRBJ1-3|TRBD1|TRBV7-6|NA
TGTGCCAGCAGCCTCGGACAGGAGGGCTCTGGAAACACCATATATTTT
CASSLGQEGSGNTIYF
>TRBJ1-4|NA|TRBV5-4|NA
TGTGCCAGCAGCTTGGTTCCGGGGCAGTTTGAAGAAAAACTGTTTTTT
CASSLVPGQFEEKLFF
>TRBJ2-7|NA|TRBV5-1|NA
TGCGCCAGCAGCCCCGAGCCAGGAAATACCTACGAGCAGTACTTC
CASSPEPGNTYEQYF
>TRBJ1-1|TRBD1|TRBV19|NA
TGTGCCAGTAGTATCAGGTGGGGACAGGGGGCTGAAGCTTTCTTT
CASSIRWGQGAEAFF
>TRBJ1-1|NA|TRBV29-1|NA
TGCAGCGTTGAAGAGGGGGTGGGGACTGAAGCTTTCTTT
CSVEEGVGTEAFF
>TRBJ2-7|NA|TRBV6-5|NA
TGTGCCAGCAGTTACGGTCCCTACGAGCAGTACTTC
CASSYGPYEQYF
>TRBJ1-2|TRBD1|TRBV27|NA
TGTGCCAGCAGTTTCGGACAGGGGATTAACTATGGCTACACCTTC
CASSFGQGINYGYTF
>TRBJ1-1|NA|TRBV9|few
TGTGCCAGCAGCGTAGTGTCCACAGGCCTTACGAACACTGAAGCTTTCTTT
CASSVVSTGLTNTEAFF
>TRBJ1-1|NA|TRBV5-1|NA
TGCGCCAGCAGCTTGGTGGGGGGCTCGAACACTGAAGCTTTCTTT
CASSLVGGSNTEAFF
>TRBJ2-3|TRBD2|TRBV6-5|NA
TGTGCCAGCAGCCCGCGGGGGGCCCGCACAGATACGCAGTATTTT
CASSPRGARTDTQYF
>TRBJ1-2|TRBD1|TRBV19|NA
TGTGTCAGTCGCGGGACAGACGTCAACTATGGCTACACCTTC
CVSRGTDVNYGYTF
>TRBJ1-5|NA|TRBV4-1|NA
TGCGCCAGCAGCCAAGATCTTGGGAATCAGCCCCAGCATTTT
CASSQDLGNQPQHF
>TRBJ1-5|NA|TRBV6-1|NA
TGTGCCAGCAGTGAGGCGCGGATTAGCGGCAATCAGCCCCAGCATTTT
CASSEARISGNQPQHF
>TRBJ2-7|NA|TRBV7-9|NA
TGTGCCAGCAGCGGATTAACAGGGTTCGGGCAGTACTTC
CASSGLTGFGQYF
>TRBJ1-3|TRBD1|TRBV6-1|NA
TGTGCCAGCAGACTAACAGGGGGCTTGGGAAACACCATATATTTT
CASRLTGGLGNTIYF
>TRBJ2-1|NA|TRBV5-1|NA
TGCGCCAGCAGCTTGGTAGGGGGGCCCGTCAATGAGCAGTTCTTC
CASSLVGGPVNEQFF
>TRBJ2-7|TRBD2|TRBV19|NA
TGTGCCAGTAGTATGGCTAGCGGGGGCACCTACTACGAGCAGTACTTC
CASSMASGGTYYEQYF
>TRBJ2-1|NA|TRBV7-6|NA
TGTGCCAGCAGCCCAGCCGGTGGGTTCTCCTACAATGAGCAGTTCTTC
CASSPAGGFSYNEQFF
>TRBJ2-7|TRBD2|TRBV9|NA
TGTGCCAGCAGCGTAGGGCTAGCGGGAGGTTACGAGCAGTACTTC
CASSVGLAGGYEQYF
>TRBJ2-1|TRBD2|TRBV7-3|NA
TGTGCCAGCAGCTTAACGGCTCCGGGAGGGGATGAGCAGTTCTTC
CASSLTAPGGDEQFF
>TRBJ1-3|NA|TRBV14|NA
TGTGCCAGCAGCCAAGGGCAGGGACCCATCTCTGGAAACACCATATATTTT
CASSQGQGPISGNTIYF
>TRBJ1-3|NA|TRBV21-1|NA
TGTGCCAGCAGCAAATTAAGGTTTTCTGTGAGCTCTGGAAACACCATATATTTT
CASSKLRFSVSSGNTIYF
>TRBJ1-1|TRBD1|TRBV19|NA
TGTGCCAGTAGCGCCCGAGGACAGGTGGGGAACACTGAAGCTTTCTTT
CASSARGQVGNTEAFF
>TRBJ2-5|NA|TRBV7-9|NA
TGTGCCAGCAGCTTAGTGACCGGGGGAAGAAGGGAGACCCAGTACTTC
CASSLVTGGRRETQYF
>TRBJ2-7|NA|TRBV4-1|once
TGCGCCAGCAGCCCTAGGGACATTTCCTACGAGCAGTACTTC
CASSPRDISYEQYF
>TRBJ2-2|NA|TRBV27|NA
TGTGCCAGCAGTTTATCAGTCCCCGGGGAGCTGTTTTTT
CASSLSVPGELFF
>TRBJ2-7|NA|TRBV27|NA
TGTGCCAGTGGTCAACGCTACGAGCAGTACTTC
CASGQRYEQYF
>TRBJ2-1|NA|TRBV6-6|NA
TGTGCCAGCAGCCAAACGAACAATGAGCAGTTCTTC
CASSQTNNEQFF
>TRBJ2-7|NA|TRBV12-5|NA
TGTGCTAGTGGTTTGGTTCAGTCTCCGAGCTCCTACGAGCAGTACTTC
CASGLVQSPSSYEQYF
>TRBJ1-1|TRBD1|TRBV5-3|NA
TGTGCCAGCAGCCTTTTGGACAGGGGAAACACTGAAGCTTTCTTT
CASSLLDRGNTEAFF
>TRBJ2-7|NA|TRBV7-9|NA
TGTGCCAGCAGCCCTACGGGGACTCCTCAATCCTACGAGCAGTACTTC
CASSPTGTPQSYEQYF
>TRBJ2-7|NA|TRBV6-6|NA
TGTGCCAGCAGGGAGGTGACCAGGTCCTACGAGCAGTACTTC
CASREVTRSYEQYF
>TRBJ2-1|TRBD2|TRBV11-3|NA
TGTGCCAGCAGCTTAGGGCGGGGGGGTCACAATGAGCAGTTCTTC
CASSLGRGGHNEQFF
>TRBJ2-7|NA|TRBV11-2|NA
TGTGCCAGCAGCTTAGTCCCGGACATTCAGCAGTACTTC
CASSLVPDIQQYF
>TRBJ2-7|TRBD2|TRBV10-3|NA
TGTGCCATCAGTGAGAGTAGCGGGAGTCCCTACGAGCAGTACTTC
CAISESSGSPYEQYF
>TRBJ2-5|NA|TRBV5-1|NA
TGCGCCAGCAGCTTCGGAGGGGAGTCAAGCGAAGAGACCCAGTACTTC
CASSFGGESSEETQYF
>TRBJ1-5|NA|TRBV19|NA
TGTGCCATTAGTCATAGCAATCAGCCCCAGCATTTT
CAISHSNQPQHF
>TRBJ1-1|NA|TRBV5-1|NA
TGCGCCAGCAGCCGCGGGGCAGGCCCTGAAGCTTTCTTT
CASSRGAGPEAFF
>TRBJ2-1|TRBD1|TRBV27|NA
TGTGCCAGCAGACCAGCCGGGACAGGGGATGGGAATGAGCAGTTCTTC
CASRPAGTGDGNEQFF
>TRBJ2-1|TRBD2|TRBV19|NA
TGTGCCAGTAGTATTGGCGGGAGACCCTACAATGAGCAGTTCTTC
CASSIGGRPYNEQFF
>TRBJ1-1|NA|TRBV7-8|NA
TGTGCCAGCAACGGTCCGGGCGACAACACTGAAGCTTTCTTT
CASNGPGDNTEAFF
>TRBJ2-7|NA|TRBV19|few
TGTGCCAGTAGTATAGCAGAAGAGCAGTACTTC
CASSIAEEQYF
>TRBJ2-3|NA|TRBV4-1|NA
TGCGCCAGCAGCCCCCCTCGGGTAACTGGGGCAGATACGCAGTATTTT
CASSPPRVTGADTQYF
>TRBJ2-7|NA|TRBV27|NA
TGTGCCAGCAGTGCGCACCTCTTTGGGGAGCAGTACTTC
CASSAHLFGEQYF
>TRBJ2-1|TRBD1|TRBV5-1|NA
TGCGCCAGCAGCCCGACCGGGACAGGGGTCTACAATGAGCAGTTCTTC
CASSPTGTGVYNEQFF
>TRBJ1-2|NA|TRBV7-9|NA
TGTGCCAGCAGCTACGGGCATGGCTACACCTTC
CASSYGHGYTF
>TRBJ2-7|NA|TRBV13|NA
TGTGCCAGCAGCTTTAGTTACGAGCAGTACTTC
CASSFSYEQYF
>TRBJ2-4|TRBD1|TRBV7-6|NA
TGTGCCAGCAGCTTAACCAGGGGGCTGATGGACATTCAGTACTTC
CASSLTRGLMDIQYF
>TRBJ1-3|NA|TRBV4-3|NA
TGCGCCAGCAGCCAAGATTTGGGGCAGAGCTCTGGAAACACCATATATTTT
CASSQDLGQSSGNTIYF
>TRBJ2-1|TRBD2|TRBV4-1|NA
TGCGCCAGCAGCCAAGATGCGGGACTAGCGGGGGCTTGGCAGTTCTTC
CASSQDAGLAGAWQFF
>TRBJ1-2|NA|TRBV6-5|NA
TGTGCCAGCAGTTCCGGGCCGCCCGGCTACACCTTC
CASSSGPPGYTF
>TRBJ1-5|NA|TRBV4-1|once
TGCGCCAGCAGCCAAGCCATCACTAGCAATCAGCCCCAGCATTTT
CASSQAITSNQPQHF
>TRBJ1-1|NA|TRBV27|NA
TGTGCCAGCAGTTTATTGGGGGCGGGAACTGAAGCTTTCTTT
CASSLLGAGTEAFF
>TRBJ2-7|TRBD2|TRBV19|NA
TGTGCCAGTAGTTTTGGCGGGAGGAGCTCCTACGAGCAGTACTTC
CASSFGGRSSYEQYF
>TRBJ2-3|NA|TRBV6-5|once
TGTGCCAGCAGTCAACTCGAGGCGGGGGATACGCAGTATTTT
CASSQLEAGDTQYF
>TRBJ2-7|NA|TRBV2|NA
TGTGCCAGCAGTGAAGGCGAGGGTTTCTACGAGCAGTACTTC
CASSEGEGFYEQYF
>TRBJ2-7|NA|TRBV4-1|NA
TGCGCCAGCAGCCAAGAAGGAGGGGGGGTGAACGAGCAGTACTTC
CASSQEGGGVNEQYF